The clone carrying this T cell receptor (beta chain) was detected many times. The antigen is not known. This specimen comes from a study of regulatory T cells in long-lasting Graves disease. Regarding the study as a whole: A limited number of samples was an acknowledged limitation. Newly diagnosed Graves' patients had higher TCR diversity than persistent ones.

CDR1 is MNHEY, CDR2 SMNVEV, per germline (reference sequence). The CDR3 loop spans 14 amino acids. Trimming removed 4 bases from V and 0 bases from J; junction bases left unmatched: 3. Specified time point: persistent/refractory GD, antithyroid drugs over 5 years with positive TRAb. The TCR library was made from RNA that had been extracted from PBMCs in TRIzol. Patients were enrolled at an endocrinology department in Xi'an, China. The TCR beta library used iRepertoire HTBI primers with Arm-PCR amplification of CDR3. TCRdb itself ran the multiplex PCR reads through MiXCR, one entry per CDR3 protein. Of 360,000 or so distinct CDR3 sequences detected, less than 30% appear once; the ten largest clones hold under 35%.

The rearrangement uses TRBV27 and TRBJ2-7, with 7 bases lining up with TRBD2. The origin of this receptor is a woman aged 40 to 49 with Graves disease. The material sequenced was peripheral blood mononuclear cells (PBMCs), taken when the disease was refractory, from a patient treated with antithyroid drugs. The CDR3 protein is CASSWDYNSYEQYF. CDR3 in DNA: TGTGCCAGCAGTTGGGACTATAACTCCTACGAGCAGTACTTC.